This T cell receptor beta chain was sequenced in a study of beta chain features in type 1 diabetes. Study-wide findings and caveats: In every one of the four CD4+ subsets, TCRB CDR3s were moderately but significantly shorter in Type 1 diabetes patients. PCR may have favored shorter templates equally in patients and controls. At VDJ recombination sites, type 1 diabetes patients had fewer insertions and more deleted nucleotides.

The germline V gene encodes CDR1 SEHNR and CDR2 FQNEAQ (reference sequence). The CDR3 runs to 14 residues. Populations obtained by sorting all exceeded 98% purity. cDNA synthesis used the whole RNA isolate, giving expressed TCRB sequences. TCRdb's copy holds only in-frame clones and misses some; the assay was immunoSEQ multiplex PCR. The sample carries some 160,000 clones, roughly 9% recorded once. In this sample, this clone turned up a few times. The antigen remains undetermined. At one end, the junction sequence differs from germline, possibly due to a read error. V gene TRBV7-9 combines with J gene TRBJ2-1; weak D call: TRBD2 (6 bases). The material sequenced was central memory CD4+ T cells from blood. The receptor comes from a woman in her twenties or thirties with type 1 diabetes. The CDR3: CASSLSTSYDEQFF. The CDR3 DNA reads as TGTGCCAGCAGCTTAAGCACTAGCTACGATGAGCAGTTCTTC.